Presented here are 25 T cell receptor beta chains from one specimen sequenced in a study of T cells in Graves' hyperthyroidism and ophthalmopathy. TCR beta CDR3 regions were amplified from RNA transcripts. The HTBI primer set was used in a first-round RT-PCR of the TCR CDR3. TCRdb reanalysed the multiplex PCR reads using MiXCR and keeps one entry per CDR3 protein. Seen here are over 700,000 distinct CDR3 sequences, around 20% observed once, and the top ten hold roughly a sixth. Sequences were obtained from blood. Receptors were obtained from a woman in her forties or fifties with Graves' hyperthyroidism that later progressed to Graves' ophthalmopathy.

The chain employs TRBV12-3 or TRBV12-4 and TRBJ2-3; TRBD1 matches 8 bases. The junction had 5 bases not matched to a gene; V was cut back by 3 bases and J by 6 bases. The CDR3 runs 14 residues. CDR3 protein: CASSLGRQGDTQYF. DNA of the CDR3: TGTGCCAGCAGTTTGGGGCGACAGGGGGATACGCAGTATTTT.

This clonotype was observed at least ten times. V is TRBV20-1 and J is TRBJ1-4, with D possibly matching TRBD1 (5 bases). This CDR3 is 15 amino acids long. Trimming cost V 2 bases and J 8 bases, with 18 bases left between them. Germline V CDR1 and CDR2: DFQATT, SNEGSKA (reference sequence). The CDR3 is CSARPNPGSREKLFF. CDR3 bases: TGCAGTGCTAGACCGAATCCAGGGAGTCGGGAAAAACTGTTTTTT.

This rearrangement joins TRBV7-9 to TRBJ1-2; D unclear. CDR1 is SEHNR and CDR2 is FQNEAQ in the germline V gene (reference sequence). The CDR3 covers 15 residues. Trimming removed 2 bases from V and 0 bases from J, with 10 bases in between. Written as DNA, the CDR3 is TGTGCCAGCAGCTTAACGGACGGTACTAACTATGGCTACACCTTC. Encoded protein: CASSLTDGTNYGYTF.

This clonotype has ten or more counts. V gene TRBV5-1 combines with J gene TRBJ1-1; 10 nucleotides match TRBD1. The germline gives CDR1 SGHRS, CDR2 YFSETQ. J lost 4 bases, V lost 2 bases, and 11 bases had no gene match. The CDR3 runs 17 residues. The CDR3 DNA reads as TGCGCCAGCAGCTTAGACCGACAGGGGGCTTTTTCCACTGAAGCTTTCTTT. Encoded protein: CASSLDRQGAFSTEAFF.

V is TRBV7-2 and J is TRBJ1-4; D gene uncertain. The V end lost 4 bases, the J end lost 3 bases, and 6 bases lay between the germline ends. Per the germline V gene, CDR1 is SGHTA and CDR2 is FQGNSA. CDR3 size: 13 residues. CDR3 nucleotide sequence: TGTGCCAGCAGCTCTGAAGCTAATGAAAAACTGTTTTTT. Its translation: CASSSEANEKLFF.

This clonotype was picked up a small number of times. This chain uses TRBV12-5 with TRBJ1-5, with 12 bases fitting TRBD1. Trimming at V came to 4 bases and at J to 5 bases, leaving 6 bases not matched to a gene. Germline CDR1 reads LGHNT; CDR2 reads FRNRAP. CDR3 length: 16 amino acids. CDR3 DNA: TGTGCTAGTGGTTCCGGGGACAGGGGGCGCGATCAGCCCCAGCATTTT. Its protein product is CASGSGDRGRDQPQHF.

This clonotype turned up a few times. In nucleotides, the CDR3 is TGCAGCGTTGAAGGATTATCGGGGGGGGACTCCTACAATGAGCAGTTCTTC. Translated: CSVEGLSGGDSYNEQFF. The rearrangement links TRBV29-1 to TRBJ2-1, with 8 bases lining up with TRBD2. The V segment lost 1 base and the J segment 0 bases; nucleotides outside the gene matches: 8. Per the germline V gene, CDR1 is SQVTM and CDR2 is ANQGSEA. This CDR3 contains 17 residues.

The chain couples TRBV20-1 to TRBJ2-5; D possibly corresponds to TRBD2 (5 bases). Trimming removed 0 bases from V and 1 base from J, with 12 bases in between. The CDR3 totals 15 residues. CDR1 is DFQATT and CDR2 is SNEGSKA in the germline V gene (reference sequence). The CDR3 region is CSARDFLSGQETQYF. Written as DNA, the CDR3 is TGCAGTGCTAGAGATTTTTTAAGCGGCCAAGAGACCCAGTACTTC.

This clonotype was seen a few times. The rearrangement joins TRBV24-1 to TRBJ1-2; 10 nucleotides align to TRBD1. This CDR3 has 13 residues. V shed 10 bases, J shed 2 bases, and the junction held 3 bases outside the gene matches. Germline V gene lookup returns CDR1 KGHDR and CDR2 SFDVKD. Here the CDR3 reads CATSTGGNYGYTF. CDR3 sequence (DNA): TGTGCCACTTCGACAGGGGGCAACTATGGCTACACCTTC.

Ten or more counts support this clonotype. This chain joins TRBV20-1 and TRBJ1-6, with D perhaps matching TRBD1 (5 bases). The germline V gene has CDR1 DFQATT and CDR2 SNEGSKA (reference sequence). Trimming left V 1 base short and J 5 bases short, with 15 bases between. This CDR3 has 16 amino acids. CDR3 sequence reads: CSARGVSGGDNSPLHF. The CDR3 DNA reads TGCAGTGCTAGAGGAGTATCGGGGGGGGATAATTCACCCCTCCACTTT.

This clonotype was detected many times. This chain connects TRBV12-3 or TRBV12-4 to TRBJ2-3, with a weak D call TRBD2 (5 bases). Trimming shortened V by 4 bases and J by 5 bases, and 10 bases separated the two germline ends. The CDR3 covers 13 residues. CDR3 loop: CASSYGVKDTQYF. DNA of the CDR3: TGTGCCAGCAGTTACGGGGTTAAAGATACGCAGTATTTT.

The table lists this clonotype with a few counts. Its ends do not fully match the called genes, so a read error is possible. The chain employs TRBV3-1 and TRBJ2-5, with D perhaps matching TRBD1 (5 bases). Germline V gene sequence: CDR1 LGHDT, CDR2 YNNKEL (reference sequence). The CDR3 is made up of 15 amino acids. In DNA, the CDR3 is TGTGCCAGCAGCCAAATGACAGTGTCCCAAGGGACCCAGTACTTC. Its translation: CASSQMTVSQGTQYF.

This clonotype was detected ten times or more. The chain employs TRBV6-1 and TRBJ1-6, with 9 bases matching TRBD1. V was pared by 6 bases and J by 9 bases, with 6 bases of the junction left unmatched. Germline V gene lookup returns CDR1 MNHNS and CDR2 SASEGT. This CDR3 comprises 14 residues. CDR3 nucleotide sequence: TGTGCCAGCAGCAGGGACAGGGCTTCTTCACCCCTCCACTTT. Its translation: CASSRDRASSPLHF.

CDR3 in amino acids: CASSLQGYNEQYF. The CDR3 bases are TGTGCCAGCAGCTTACAGGGCTACAATGAGCAGTACTTC. V gene TRBV5-6 combines with J gene TRBJ2-1; D is possibly TRBD1 (6 bases). The J call may be faulty, since TRBJ2-7 better matches the DNA end. CDR1 and CDR2 (germline): SGHDT, YYEEEE. This CDR3 has 13 amino acids.

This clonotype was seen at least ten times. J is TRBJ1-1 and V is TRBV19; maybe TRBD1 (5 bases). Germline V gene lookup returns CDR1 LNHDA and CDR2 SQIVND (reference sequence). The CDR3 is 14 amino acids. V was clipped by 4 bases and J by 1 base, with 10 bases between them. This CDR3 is CASSTGLANTEAFF. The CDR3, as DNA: TGTGCCAGTAGTACGGGACTGGCGAACACTGAAGCTTTCTTT.

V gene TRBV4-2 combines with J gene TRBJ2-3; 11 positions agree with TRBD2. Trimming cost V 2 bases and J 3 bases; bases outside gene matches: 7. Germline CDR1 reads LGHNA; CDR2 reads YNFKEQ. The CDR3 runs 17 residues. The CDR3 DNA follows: TGTGCCAGCAGCCAACGAACTAGCGGGGGCGATACAGATACGCAGTATTTT. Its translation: CASSQRTSGGDTDTQYF.

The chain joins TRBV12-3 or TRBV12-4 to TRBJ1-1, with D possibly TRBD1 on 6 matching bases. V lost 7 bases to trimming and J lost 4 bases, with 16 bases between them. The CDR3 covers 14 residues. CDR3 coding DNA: TGTGCCAGCACCACTGGGAGGGGGGGCACTGAAGCTTTCTTT. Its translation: CASTTGRGGTEAFF.

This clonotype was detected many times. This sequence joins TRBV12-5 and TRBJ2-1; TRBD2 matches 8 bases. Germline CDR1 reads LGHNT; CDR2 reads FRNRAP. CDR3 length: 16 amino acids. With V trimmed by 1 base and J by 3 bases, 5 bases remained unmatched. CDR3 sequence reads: CASGLAGGGGYNEQFF. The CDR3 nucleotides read TGTGCTAGTGGTTTGGCGGGGGGGGGAGGCTACAATGAGCAGTTCTTC.

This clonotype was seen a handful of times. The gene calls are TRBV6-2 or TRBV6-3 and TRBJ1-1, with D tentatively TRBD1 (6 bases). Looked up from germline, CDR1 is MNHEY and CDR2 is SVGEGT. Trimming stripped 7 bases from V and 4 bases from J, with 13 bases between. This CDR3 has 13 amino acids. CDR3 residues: CASIHREFTEAFF. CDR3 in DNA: TGTGCCAGCATACACAGGGAGTTCACTGAAGCTTTCTTT.

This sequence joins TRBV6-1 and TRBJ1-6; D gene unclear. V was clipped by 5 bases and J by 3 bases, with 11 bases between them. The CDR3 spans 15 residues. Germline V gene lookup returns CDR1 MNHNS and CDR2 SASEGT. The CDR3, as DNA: TGTGCCAGCAGTCCCGGCAGTTACTATAATTCACCCCTCCACTTT. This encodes CASSPGSYYNSPLHF.

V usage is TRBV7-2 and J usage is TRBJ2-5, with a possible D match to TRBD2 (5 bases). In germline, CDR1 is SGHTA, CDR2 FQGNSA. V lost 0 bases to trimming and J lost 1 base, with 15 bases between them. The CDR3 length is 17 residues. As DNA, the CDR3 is TGTGCCAGCAGCTTAGCGCCAGGAGGTGAAGCCCAAGAGACCCAGTACTTC. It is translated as CASSLAPGGEAQETQYF. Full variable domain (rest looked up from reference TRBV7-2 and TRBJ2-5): GAGVSQSPSNKVTEKGKDVELRCDPISGHTALYWYRQSLGQGLEFLIYFQGNSAPDKSGLPSDRFSAERTGGSVSTLTIQRTQQEDSAVYLCASSLAPGGEAQETQYFGPGTRLLVL.

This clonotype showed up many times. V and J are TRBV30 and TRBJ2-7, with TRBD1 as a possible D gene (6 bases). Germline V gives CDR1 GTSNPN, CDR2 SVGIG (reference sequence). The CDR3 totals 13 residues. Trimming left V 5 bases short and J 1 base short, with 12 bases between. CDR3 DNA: TGTGCCTGGGAAACAGGGTCGTCCTACGAGCAGTACTTC. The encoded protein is CAWETGSSYEQYF.

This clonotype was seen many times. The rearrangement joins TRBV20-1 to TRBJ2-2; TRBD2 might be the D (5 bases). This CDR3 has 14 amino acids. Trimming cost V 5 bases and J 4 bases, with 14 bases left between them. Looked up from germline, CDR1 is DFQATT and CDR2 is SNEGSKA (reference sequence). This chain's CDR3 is CSASRGRGTGELFF. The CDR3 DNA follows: TGCAGTGCTTCCCGGGGTAGAGGCACCGGGGAGCTGTTTTTT.

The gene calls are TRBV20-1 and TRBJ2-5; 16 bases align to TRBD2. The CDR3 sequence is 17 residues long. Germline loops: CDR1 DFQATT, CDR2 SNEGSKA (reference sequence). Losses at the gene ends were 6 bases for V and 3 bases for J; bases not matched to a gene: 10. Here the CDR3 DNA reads TGCAGTGCAGAACCGGGACTAGCGGGGGGGCTTGAAGAGACCCAGTACTTC. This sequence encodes CSAEPGLAGGLEETQYF.

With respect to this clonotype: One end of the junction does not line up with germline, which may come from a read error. The CDR3 sequence: CASSLRWGSDQPQHF. CDR3 nucleotide sequence: TGTGCCAGCAGTTTACGGTGGGGTAGCGATCAGCCCCAGCATTTT. V gene TRBV27 combines with J gene TRBJ1-5, with D uncertain. The CDR3 is 15 residues long. Per germline, CDR1 MNHEY and CDR2 SMNVEV (reference sequence).